A selection of T cell receptor beta chains follows, all from one sample in a study of CD8 T cells in Susac syndrome. A single record per CDR3 protein comes from TCRdb applying MiXCR to the immunoSEQ multiplex PCR reads. The sample comprises about 84,000 distinct CDR3 sequences, around 93% of which are singletons, and approximately 0.31% rests with the top ten. The specimen sequenced was CD8+ T cells from PBMCs. The receptors were gathered from a human donor in good health. Each CDR3 is given with its conserved first and last residue. A D gene is named only where the DNA matches it firmly. The size field is filled for only some rows; it gives once, few, many or a size class.

v_call	d_call	clone_size	j_call	cdr3_aa	cdr3_nt
TRBV9	NA	NA	TRBJ2-7	CASSVEAGVRESYEQYF	TGTGCCAGCAGCGTAGAAGCAGGAGTGAGAGAATCCTACGAGCAGTACTTC
TRBV7-9	NA	NA	TRBJ2-7	CASSPENSYEQYF	TGTGCCAGCAGCCCGGAAAACTCCTACGAGCAGTACTTC
TRBV7-6	NA	NA	TRBJ1-5	CASSLEDASNQPQHF	TGTGCCAGCAGCTTAGAGGATGCGTCCAATCAGCCCCAGCATTTT
TRBV6-6	NA	NA	TRBJ2-3	CASEAADTQYF	TGTGCCAGCGAGGCGGCCGATACGCAGTATTTT
TRBV12-3/TRBV12-4	TRBD1	NA	TRBJ1-2	CASSMTSGGYGYTF	TGTGCCAGCAGCATGACTTCAGGGGGCTATGGCTACACCTTC
TRBV20-1	TRBD2	NA	TRBJ2-5	CSASVGLASLVRETQYF	TGCAGTGCTAGTGTGGGACTAGCATCTTTAGTCCGAGAGACCCAGTACTTC
TRBV29-1	NA	NA	TRBJ1-3	CSVEVADFSGNTIYF	TGCAGCGTTGAAGTGGCCGATTTCTCTGGAAACACCATATATTTT
TRBV5-1	NA	NA	TRBJ2-7	CASSRLGETYEQYF	TGCGCCAGCAGCCGCCTCGGAGAGACCTACGAGCAGTACTTC
TRBV6-5	TRBD1	NA	TRBJ2-7	CASGDRATYEQYF	TGTGCCAGCGGAGACAGGGCAACCTACGAGCAGTACTTC
TRBV6-5	NA	NA	TRBJ1-4	CASSYSGEKLFF	TGTGCCAGCAGTTACAGTGGCGAAAAACTGTTTTTT
TRBV13	NA	NA	TRBJ2-7	CASSLGGTAYEQYF	TGTGCCAGCAGCTTGGGAGGGACAGCCTACGAGCAGTACTTC
TRBV13	NA	NA	TRBJ2-3	CASSLNLPDTQYF	TGTGCCAGCAGCTTAAACCTACCAGATACGCAGTATTTT
TRBV9	NA	NA	TRBJ2-7	CASSPRADSSHEQYF	TGTGCCAGCAGCCCTCGAGCCGACAGCTCCCACGAGCAGTACTTC
TRBV6-5	NA	NA	TRBJ1-1	CASSYKEGTEAFF	TGTGCCAGCAGTTACAAGGAGGGGACTGAAGCTTTCTTT
TRBV11-1	TRBD1	NA	TRBJ1-1	CASSLFPQGGHMNTEAFF	TGTGCCAGCAGCTTATTCCCCCAGGGGGGACATATGAACACTGAAGCTTTCTTT
TRBV15	NA	NA	TRBJ1-1	CATSRGGENTEAFF	TGTGCCACCAGCAGAGGTGGGGAGAACACTGAAGCTTTCTTT
TRBV7-7	NA	NA	TRBJ2-5	CASSFTRGLQETQYF	TGTGCCAGCAGCTTTACCAGGGGTCTCCAAGAGACCCAGTACTTC
TRBV4-1	NA	NA	TRBJ1-5	CASSQALGLGQPQHF	TGCGCCAGCAGCCAAGCCTTGGGACTCGGACAGCCCCAGCATTTT
TRBV9	NA	NA	TRBJ2-5	CASSISGSQETQYF	TGTGCCAGCAGCATAAGCGGTTCCCAAGAGACCCAGTACTTC
TRBV7-2	NA	NA	TRBJ2-1	CASSPLPMGEQFF	TGTGCCAGCAGCCCTCTCCCAATGGGTGAGCAGTTCTTC
TRBV2	NA	NA	TRBJ2-5	CATTPPNQETQYF	TGTGCCACCACCCCCCCCAACCAAGAGACCCAGTACTTC
TRBV20-1	NA	few	TRBJ2-7	CSARVAGLEQYF	TGCAGTGCTAGAGTGGCGGGGTTGGAGCAGTACTTC
TRBV29-1	TRBD2	NA	TRBJ2-3	CSVGWGGETDTQYF	TGCAGCGTGGGGTGGGGGGGAGAGACAGATACGCAGTATTTT
TRBV19	NA	once	TRBJ2-7	CASSAWGNEQYF	TGTGCCAGTAGCGCATGGGGGAACGAGCAGTACTTC
TRBV5-1	NA	NA	TRBJ1-4	CASSFGPREKLFF	TGCGCCAGCAGCTTCGGCCCTAGGGAAAAACTGTTTTTT
TRBV6-5	TRBD1	NA	TRBJ2-6	CASSSQGAGANVLTF	TGTGCCAGCAGTTCCCAGGGGGCTGGGGCCAACGTCCTGACTTTC
TRBV29-1	TRBD2	NA	TRBJ2-7	CSVERGGDYEQYF	TGCAGCGTTGAACGGGGAGGGGACTACGAGCAGTACTTC
TRBV29-1	NA	NA	TRBJ2-5	CSFLWLGETQYF	TGCAGCTTCCTTTGGCTTGGGGAGACCCAGTACTTC
TRBV11-2	NA	NA	TRBJ2-7	CASSRAHGAYEQYF	TGTGCCAGCAGCCGGGCCCATGGGGCCTACGAGCAGTACTTC
TRBV15	NA	NA	TRBJ2-7	CATSSPLGGSYEQYF	TGTGCCACCAGCAGTCCCTTGGGGGGCTCCTACGAGCAGTACTTC
TRBV2	NA	NA	TRBJ1-2	CASSVVGANYGYTF	TGTGCCAGCAGTGTCGTCGGGGCTAACTATGGCTACACCTTC
TRBV11-2	TRBD2	NA	TRBJ2-3	CASKASGGTDTQYF	TGTGCCAGCAAAGCTAGCGGGGGGACAGATACGCAGTATTTT
TRBV3-1	NA	once	TRBJ2-3	CASSQEAPSTDTQYF	TGTGCCAGCAGCCAAGAAGCGCCTAGCACAGATACGCAGTATTTT
TRBV12-5	NA	NA	TRBJ1-1	CASAPDSRSEAFF	TGTGCTAGTGCCCCGGACAGTCGGTCTGAAGCTTTCTTT
TRBV19	TRBD1	NA	TRBJ2-7	CASGGQDSYEQYF	TGTGCCAGTGGGGGACAGGACTCCTACGAGCAGTACTTC
TRBV7-9	NA	NA	TRBJ1-5	CASSLGGYNQPQHF	TGTGCCAGCAGCTTAGGGGGGTACAATCAGCCCCAGCATTTT
TRBV4-1	NA	NA	TRBJ2-1	CASSQDRGSPYNEQFF	TGCGCCAGCAGCCAAGATAGGGGGTCCCCCTACAATGAGCAGTTCTTC